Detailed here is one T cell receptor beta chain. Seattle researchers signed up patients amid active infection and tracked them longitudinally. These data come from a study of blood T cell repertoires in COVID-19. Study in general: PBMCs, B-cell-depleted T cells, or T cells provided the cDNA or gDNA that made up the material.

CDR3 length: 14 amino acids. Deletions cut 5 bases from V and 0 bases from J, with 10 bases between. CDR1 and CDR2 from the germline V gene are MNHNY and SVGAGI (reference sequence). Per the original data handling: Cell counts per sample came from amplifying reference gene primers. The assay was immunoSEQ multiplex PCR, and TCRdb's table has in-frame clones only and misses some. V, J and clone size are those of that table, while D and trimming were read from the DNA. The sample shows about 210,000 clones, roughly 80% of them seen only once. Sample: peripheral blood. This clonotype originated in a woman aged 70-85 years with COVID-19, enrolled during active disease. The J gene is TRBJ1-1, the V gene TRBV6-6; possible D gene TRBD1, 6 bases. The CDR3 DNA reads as TGTGCCAGCAGTACAGGACAGATGAACACTGAAGCTTTCTTT. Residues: CASSTGQMNTEAFF.